The sequence of this TCR beta chain was determined in a study of T cell responses to AZD1222 COVID-19 vaccine (dated by TCRdb to about 2021). Regarding the study in general: TCR sequencing covered about 230 trial participants: some 210 given two doses of AZD1222 and 26 given two doses of MenACWY control vaccine. Trial participants were enrolled by age into 18-55, 56-69 and 70-plus year subgroups, with roughly 150, 30 and 60 TCR-sequenced participants respectively. Here is what the overall study found, with its caveats: A significant rise in spike-specific TCR breadth and depth was observed after two AZD1222 doses relative to day 0 and relative to MenACWY recipients. Conclusions about previously exposed vaccinees are limited, since just six AZD1222 recipients were seropositive for SARS-CoV-2 at baseline. CD4 TCRs associated with the vaccine covered the entire spike protein, and the dominant responses were in regions 160-218 and 743-854. The 56-69-year group was small, and its depth increase did not reach significance, likely because of low power. Because no day 14 peak-response samples were available, repertoires were characterized only after the peak T cell response. Most participants were white British and females outnumbered males, and the authors suggested that clonal diversity may have been underestimated. Epitopes outside the regions mutated in the B.1.351 and B.1.1.7 variants were reportedly recognized by nearly half of the unique spike-specific TCRs.

The CDR3 regions of human TCRbeta chains were analyzed by immunosequencing. The source study handled its data this way. TCRs in the repertoires were compared against a reference library of SARS-CoV-2-specific TCRs that had been generated with the MIRA antigen-specificity platform. Breadth was defined as the fraction of unique TCRs that were SARS-CoV-2-associated. Depth was defined as the fraction of total T cells that were SARS-CoV-2-associated. Each spike-specific TCR was assigned to its reactive spike region and to a CD4 or CD8 class using the MIRA data. Log10-transformed breadth and depth values were compared by one-way ANOVA with Sidak's multiple comparisons tests. In its TCRdb copy, this immuneACCESS table keeps in-frame sequences only and misses some clones. Where compared with another copy, unresolved V genes explain less than half of these, and the others have no known cause. The V and J calls and clone size were taken over from that table, and D and trimming were inferred from the DNA. Across this sample there are 95,000 or so clones, with roughly 86% seen only once. The ten largest clonotypes hold about 2.8% of the sample.

The intended sense of this specimen's time point label: baseline before first vaccination. In the paper's terms, the treatment or condition label means: meningococcal conjugate vaccine given as trial control. Vaccinee samples were obtained from the UK trials COV001 and COV002, which included a single-blind randomized controlled phase 2/3 trial of AZD1222 (ChAdOx1 nCoV-19) in healthy adults. Trial participant PBMC samples were collected at day 0 and day 28 after the second dose for TCRbeta chain sequencing. About this clone itself: Its cognate antigen has yet to be identified. Base qualities are missing; no much larger clone stands one base away.

The sample here was peripheral blood, taken on day 0 of MenACWY control vaccination. This receptor was identified in an adult in good health.

Read as DNA, the sequence is TGTGCCAGCAGCTTTTCATCCTACCCGGGACTCAGGGGCTCCTACAATGAGCAGTTCTTC. This codes for CASSFSSYPGLRGSYNEQFF. The sequence links TRBV11-3 to TRBJ2-1; the D call is possibly TRBD1 or TRBD2, each sharing 6 bases. Trimming costs V 3 bases and J 0 bases, and their ends lie 24 bases apart. As encoded in the germline V gene, CDR1 is SGHNT while CDR2 is YENEEA. The CDR3 starts with the cysteine, ends with the phenylalanine, and has 20 residues. The CDR3 DNA has 60 bases and is translated from base 1.